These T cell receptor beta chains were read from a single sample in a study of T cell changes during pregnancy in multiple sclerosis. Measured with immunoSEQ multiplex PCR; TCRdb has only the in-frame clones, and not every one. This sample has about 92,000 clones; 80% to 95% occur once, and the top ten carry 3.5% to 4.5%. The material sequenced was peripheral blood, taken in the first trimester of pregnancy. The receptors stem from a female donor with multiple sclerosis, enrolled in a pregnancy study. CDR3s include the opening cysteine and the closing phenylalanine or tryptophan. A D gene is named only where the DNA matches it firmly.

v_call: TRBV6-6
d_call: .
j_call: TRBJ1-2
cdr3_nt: TGTGCCAGCAGTGGAACTCAGGATTACGGCTACACCTTC
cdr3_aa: CASSGTQDYGYTF

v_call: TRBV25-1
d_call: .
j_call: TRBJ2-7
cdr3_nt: TGTGCCAGCAGTCGTCAGGGGCAGAGCTCCTACGAGCAGTACTTC
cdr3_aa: CASSRQGQSSYEQYF

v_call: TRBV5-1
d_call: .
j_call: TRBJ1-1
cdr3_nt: TGCGCCAGCAGCTTGGAAGCAGCTCAGGACACTGAAGCTTTCTTT
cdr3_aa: CASSLEAAQDTEAFF

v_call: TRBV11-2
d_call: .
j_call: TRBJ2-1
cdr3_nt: TGTGCCAGCAGCCCACGGGGGAAGGCAGCAGGCTCCTACAATGAGCAGTTCTTC
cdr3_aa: CASSPRGKAAGSYNEQFF

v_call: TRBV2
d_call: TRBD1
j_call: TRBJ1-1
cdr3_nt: TGTGCCAGCAGTCGGGACAGCATGAACACTGAAGCTTTCTTT
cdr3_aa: CASSRDSMNTEAFF

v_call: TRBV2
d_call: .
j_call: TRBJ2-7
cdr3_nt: TGTGCCAGCAGCGAACAAGAGGACTACGAGCAGTACTTC
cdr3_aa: CASSEQEDYEQYF

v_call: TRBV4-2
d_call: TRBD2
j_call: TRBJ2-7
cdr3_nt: TGTGCCAGCAGCCCGGGAGGACTAACCTACGAGCAGTACTTC
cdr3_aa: CASSPGGLTYEQYF

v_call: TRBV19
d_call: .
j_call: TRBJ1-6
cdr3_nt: TGTGCCAGTAGTATATTATCAGGGTATAATTCACCCCTCCACTTT
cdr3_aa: CASSILSGYNSPLHF

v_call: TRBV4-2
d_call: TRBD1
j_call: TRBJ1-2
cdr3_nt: TGTGCCAGCAGCCGTAGGACAGGGGAGGACTATGGCTACACCTTC
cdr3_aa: CASSRRTGEDYGYTF

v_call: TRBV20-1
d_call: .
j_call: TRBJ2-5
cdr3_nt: TGCAGTGCTAGTCCCAGAGAGACCCAGTACTTC
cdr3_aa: CSASPRETQYF

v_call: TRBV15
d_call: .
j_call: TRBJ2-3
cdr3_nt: TGTGCCACCAGCAGAGATCTGGGACTCGAGGATACGCAGTATTTT
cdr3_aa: CATSRDLGLEDTQYF

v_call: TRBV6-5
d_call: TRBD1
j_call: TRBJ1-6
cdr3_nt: TGTGCCAGCAGTGTGGACAGGGGAAATTCACCCCTCCACTTT
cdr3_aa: CASSVDRGNSPLHF

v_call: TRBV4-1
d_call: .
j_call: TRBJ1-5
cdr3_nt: TGCGCCAGCAGCCAAGATTCCGGGGAGAATCAGCCCCAGCATTTT
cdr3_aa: CASSQDSGENQPQHF

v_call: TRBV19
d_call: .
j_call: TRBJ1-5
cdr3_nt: TGTGCCAGTAGTTTGAAACTTACCGGGTTACCCTATAGCAATCAGCCCCAGCATTTT
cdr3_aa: CASSLKLTGLPYSNQPQHF

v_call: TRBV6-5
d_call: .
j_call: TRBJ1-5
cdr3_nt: TGTGCCAGCACCGAGGCAGGGTTAAGTCAGCCCCAGCATTTT
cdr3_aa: CASTEAGLSQPQHF

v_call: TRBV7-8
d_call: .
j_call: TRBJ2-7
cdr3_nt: TGTGCCAGCAGCTCTAGGGGATACGAGCAGTACTTC
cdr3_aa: CASSSRGYEQYF

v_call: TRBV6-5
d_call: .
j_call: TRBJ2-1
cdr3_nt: TGTGCCAGCGGGGGGACAGTTCAAAATGAGCAGTTCTTC
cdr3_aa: CASGGTVQNEQFF

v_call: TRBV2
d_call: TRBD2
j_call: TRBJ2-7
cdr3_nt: TGTGCCAGCAGTTCGGGGGGCTACGAGCAGTACTTC
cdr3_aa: CASSSGGYEQYF

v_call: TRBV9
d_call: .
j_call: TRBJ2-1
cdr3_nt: TGTGCCAGCAGCGGACTTACGGACTGGGCCCGAGGCAATGAGCAGTTCTTC
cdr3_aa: CASSGLTDWARGNEQFF

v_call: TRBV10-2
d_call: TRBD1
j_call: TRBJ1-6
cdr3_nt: TGCGCCAGCAGTGAGACCGGGACAGCCTATTCACCCCTCCACTTT
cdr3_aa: CASSETGTAYSPLHF